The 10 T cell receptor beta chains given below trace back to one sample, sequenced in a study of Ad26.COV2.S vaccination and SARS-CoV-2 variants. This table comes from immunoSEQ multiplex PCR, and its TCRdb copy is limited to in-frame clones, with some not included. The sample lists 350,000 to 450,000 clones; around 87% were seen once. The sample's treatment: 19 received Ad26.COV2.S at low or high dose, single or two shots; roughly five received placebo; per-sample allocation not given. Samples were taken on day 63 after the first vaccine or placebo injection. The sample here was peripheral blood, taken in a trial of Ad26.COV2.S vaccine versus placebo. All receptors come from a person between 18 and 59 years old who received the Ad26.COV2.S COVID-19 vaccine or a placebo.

The CDR3 nucleotides read TGCGCCAGCAGCCAATGGGCTAGCGGGGACACCGGGGAGCTGTTTTTT. It codes for CASSQWASGDTGELFF. The V gene is TRBV4-1, the J gene TRBJ2-2, with 9 positions matching TRBD2. Germline CDR1 MGHRA, CDR2 YSYEKL. The ends lost 2 bases at V and 3 bases at J; junction bases unmatched: 4. The CDR3 totals 16 residues.

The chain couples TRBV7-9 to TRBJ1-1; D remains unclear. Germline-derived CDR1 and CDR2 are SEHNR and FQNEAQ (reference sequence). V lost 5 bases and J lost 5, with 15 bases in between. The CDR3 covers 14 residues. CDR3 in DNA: TGTGCCAGCAGCCCCCAGCCTACGGGAACTGAAGCTTTCTTT. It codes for CASSPQPTGTEAFF.

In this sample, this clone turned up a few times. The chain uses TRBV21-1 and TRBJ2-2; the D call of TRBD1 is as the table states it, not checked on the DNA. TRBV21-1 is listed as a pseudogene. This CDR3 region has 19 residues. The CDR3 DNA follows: TGTGCCAGCAGCCCCCCCGGGGACAGTCCTTCTTCGAACACCGGGGAGCTGTTTTTT. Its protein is CASSPPGDSPSSNTGELFF.

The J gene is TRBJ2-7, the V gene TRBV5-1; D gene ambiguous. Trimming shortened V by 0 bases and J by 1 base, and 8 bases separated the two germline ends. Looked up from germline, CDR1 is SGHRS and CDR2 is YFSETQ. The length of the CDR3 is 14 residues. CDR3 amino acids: CASSLARPSYEQYF. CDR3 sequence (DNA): TGCGCCAGCAGCTTGGCCAGGCCATCCTACGAGCAGTACTTC.

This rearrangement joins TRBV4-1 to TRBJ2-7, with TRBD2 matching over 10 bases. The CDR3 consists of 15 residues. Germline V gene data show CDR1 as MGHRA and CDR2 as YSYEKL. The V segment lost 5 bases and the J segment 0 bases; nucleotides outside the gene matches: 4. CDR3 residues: CASSFSGGFSYEQYF. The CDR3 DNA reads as TGCGCCAGCAGCTTTAGCGGGGGGTTCTCCTACGAGCAGTACTTC.

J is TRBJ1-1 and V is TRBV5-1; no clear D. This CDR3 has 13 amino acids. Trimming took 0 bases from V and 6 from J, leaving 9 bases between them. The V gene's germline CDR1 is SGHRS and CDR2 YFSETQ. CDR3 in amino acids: CASSLAVLAEAFF. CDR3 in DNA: TGCGCCAGCAGCTTGGCTGTTTTAGCTGAAGCTTTCTTT.

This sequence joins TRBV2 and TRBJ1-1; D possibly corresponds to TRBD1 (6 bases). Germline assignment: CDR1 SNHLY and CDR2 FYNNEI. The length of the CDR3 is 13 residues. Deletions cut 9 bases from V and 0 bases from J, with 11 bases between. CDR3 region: CASTGLMNTEAFF. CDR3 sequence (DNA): TGTGCCAGTACAGGGTTAATGAACACTGAAGCTTTCTTT.

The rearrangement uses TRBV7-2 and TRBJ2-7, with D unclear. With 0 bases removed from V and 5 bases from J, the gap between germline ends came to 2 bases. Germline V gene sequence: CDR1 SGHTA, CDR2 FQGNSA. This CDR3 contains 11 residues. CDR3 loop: CASSLANEQYF. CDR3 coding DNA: TGTGCCAGCAGCTTAGCAAACGAGCAGTACTTC.

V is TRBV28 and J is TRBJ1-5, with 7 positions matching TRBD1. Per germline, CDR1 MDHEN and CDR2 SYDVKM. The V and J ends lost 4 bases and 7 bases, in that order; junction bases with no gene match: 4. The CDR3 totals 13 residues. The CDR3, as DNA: TGTGCCAGCAGTTCCACAGGGGACCAGCCCCAGCATTTT. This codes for CASSSTGDQPQHF.

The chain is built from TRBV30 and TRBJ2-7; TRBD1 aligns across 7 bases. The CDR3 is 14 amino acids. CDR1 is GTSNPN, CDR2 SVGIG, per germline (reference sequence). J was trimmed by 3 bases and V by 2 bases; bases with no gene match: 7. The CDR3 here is CAWSPEGQNYEQYF. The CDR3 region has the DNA TGTGCCTGGAGTCCCGAGGGACAGAACTACGAGCAGTACTTC.